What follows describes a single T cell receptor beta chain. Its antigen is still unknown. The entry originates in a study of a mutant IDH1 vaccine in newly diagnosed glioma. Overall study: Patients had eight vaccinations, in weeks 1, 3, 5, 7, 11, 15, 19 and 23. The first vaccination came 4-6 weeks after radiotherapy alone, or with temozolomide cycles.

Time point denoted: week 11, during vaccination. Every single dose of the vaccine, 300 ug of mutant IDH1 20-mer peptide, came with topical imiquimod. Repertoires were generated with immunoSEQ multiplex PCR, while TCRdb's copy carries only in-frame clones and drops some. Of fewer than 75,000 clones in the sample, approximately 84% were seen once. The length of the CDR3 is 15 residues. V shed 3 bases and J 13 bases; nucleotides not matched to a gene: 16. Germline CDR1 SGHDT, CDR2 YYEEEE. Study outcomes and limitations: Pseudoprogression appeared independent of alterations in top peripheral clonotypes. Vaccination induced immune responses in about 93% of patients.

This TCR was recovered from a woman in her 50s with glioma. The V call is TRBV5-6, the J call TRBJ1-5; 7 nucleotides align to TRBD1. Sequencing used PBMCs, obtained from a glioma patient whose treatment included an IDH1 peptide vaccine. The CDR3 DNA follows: TGTGCCAGCAGCTCGTGGTCTAATCCCGGGACAGCACAGCATTTT. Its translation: CASSSWSNPGTAQHF.